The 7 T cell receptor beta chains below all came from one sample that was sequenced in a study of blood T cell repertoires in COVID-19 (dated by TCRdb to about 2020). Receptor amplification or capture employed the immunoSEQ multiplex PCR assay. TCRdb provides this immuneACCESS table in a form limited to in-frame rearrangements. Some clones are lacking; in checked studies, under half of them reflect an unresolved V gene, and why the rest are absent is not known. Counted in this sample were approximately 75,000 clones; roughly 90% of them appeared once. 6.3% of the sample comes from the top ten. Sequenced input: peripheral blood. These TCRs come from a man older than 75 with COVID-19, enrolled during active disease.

CDR3 sequence: CASSFVGETEAFF. The DNA of the CDR3 is TGTGCCAGCAGCTTTGTAGGAGAGACTGAAGCTTTCTTT. The chain combines TRBV11-2 with TRBJ1-1; D not certain. Deletions cut 3 bases from V and 5 bases from J, with 10 bases between. CDR1 is SGHAT and CDR2 is FQNNGV in the germline V gene. This CDR3 has 13 residues.

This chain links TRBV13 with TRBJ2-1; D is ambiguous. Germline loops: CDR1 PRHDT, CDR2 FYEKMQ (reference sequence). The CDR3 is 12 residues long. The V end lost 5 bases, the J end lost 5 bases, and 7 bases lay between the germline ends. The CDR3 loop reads CASSPFHNEQFF. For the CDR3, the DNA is TGTGCCAGCAGCCCCTTCCACAATGAGCAGTTCTTC.

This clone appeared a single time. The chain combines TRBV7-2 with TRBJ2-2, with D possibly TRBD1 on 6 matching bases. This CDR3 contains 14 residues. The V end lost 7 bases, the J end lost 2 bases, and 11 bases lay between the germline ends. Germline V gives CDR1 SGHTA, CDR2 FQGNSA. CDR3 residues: CASTGQINTGELFF. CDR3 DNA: TGTGCCAGCACCGGACAGATAAACACCGGGGAGCTGTTTTTT.

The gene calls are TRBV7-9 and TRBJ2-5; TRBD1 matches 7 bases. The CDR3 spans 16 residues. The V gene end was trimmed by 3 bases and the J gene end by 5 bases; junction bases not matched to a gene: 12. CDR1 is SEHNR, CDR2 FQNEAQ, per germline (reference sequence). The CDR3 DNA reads TGTGCCAGCAGCTTGGGCTCGACAGGGTGGAGCGAGACCCAGTACTTC. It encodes CASSLGSTGWSETQYF.

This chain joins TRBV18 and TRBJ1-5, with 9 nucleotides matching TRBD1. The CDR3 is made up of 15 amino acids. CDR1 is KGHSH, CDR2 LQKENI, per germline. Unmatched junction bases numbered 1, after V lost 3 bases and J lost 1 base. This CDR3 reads CASSPGQGSNQPQHF. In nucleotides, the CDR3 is TGTGCCAGCTCACCGGGACAGGGCAGCAATCAGCCCCAGCATTTT.

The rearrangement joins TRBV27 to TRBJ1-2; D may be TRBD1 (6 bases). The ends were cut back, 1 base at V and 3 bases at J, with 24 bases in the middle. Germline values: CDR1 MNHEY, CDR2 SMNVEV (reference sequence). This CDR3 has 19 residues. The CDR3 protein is CASSLYARPRGSGHYGYTF. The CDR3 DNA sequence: TGTGCCAGCAGTTTATACGCGAGGCCTAGGGGGTCCGGGCACTATGGCTACACCTTC.

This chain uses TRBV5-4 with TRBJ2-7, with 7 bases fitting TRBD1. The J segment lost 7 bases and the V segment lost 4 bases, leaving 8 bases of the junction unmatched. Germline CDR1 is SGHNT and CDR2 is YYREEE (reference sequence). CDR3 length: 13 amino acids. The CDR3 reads CASSIDRVGEQYF. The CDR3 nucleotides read TGTGCCAGCAGCATTGACAGGGTGGGGGAGCAGTACTTC.